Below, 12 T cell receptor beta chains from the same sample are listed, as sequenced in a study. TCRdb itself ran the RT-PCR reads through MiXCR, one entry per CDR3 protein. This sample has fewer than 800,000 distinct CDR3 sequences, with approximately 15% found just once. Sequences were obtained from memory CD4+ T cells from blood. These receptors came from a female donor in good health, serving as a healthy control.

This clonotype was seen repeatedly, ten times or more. The CDR3 spells CATSRDVGWDEKLFF. CDR3 DNA sequence: TGTGCCACCAGCAGAGATGTGGGGTGGGATGAAAAACTGTTTTTT. The chain carries TRBV15 and TRBJ1-4; D unresolved. Germline CDR1 LNHNV, CDR2 YYDKDF (reference sequence). The V end was cut by 0 bases, the J end by 6 bases, with 11 bases between. The CDR3 is 15 amino acids.

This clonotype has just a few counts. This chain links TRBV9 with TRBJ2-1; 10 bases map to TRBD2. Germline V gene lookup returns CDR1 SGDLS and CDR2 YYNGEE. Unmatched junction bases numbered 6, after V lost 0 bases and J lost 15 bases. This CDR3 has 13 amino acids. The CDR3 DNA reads TGTGCCAGCAGCGTAGGAAGTGGACTAGCGGCGTTCTTC. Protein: CASSVGSGLAAFF. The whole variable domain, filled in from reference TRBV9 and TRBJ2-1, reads DSGVTQTPKHLITATGQRVTLRCSPRSGDLSVYWYQQSLDQGLQFLIQYYNGEERAKGNILERFSAQQFPDLHSELNLSSLELGDSALYFCASSVGSGLAAFFGPGTRLTVL.

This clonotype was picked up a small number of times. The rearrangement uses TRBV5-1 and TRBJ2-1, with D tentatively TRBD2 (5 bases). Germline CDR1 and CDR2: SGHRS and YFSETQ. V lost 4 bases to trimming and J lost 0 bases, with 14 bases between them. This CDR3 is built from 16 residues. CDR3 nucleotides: TGCGCCAGCAGCCCTTCGGGATCCCGCTCCTACAATGAGCAGTTCTTC. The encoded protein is CASSPSGSRSYNEQFF. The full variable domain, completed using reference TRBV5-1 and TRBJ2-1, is KAGVTQTPRYLIKTRGQQVTLSCSPISGHRSVSWYQQTPGQGLQFLFEYFSETQRNKGNFPGRFSGRQFSNSRSEMNVSTLELGDSALYLCASSPSGSRSYNEQFFGPGTRLTVL.

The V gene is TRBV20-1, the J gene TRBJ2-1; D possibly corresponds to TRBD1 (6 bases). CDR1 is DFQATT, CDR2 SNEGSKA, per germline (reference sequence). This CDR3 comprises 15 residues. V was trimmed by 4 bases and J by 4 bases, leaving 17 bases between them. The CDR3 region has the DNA TGCAGTGCTAAACGCTCGGACAGAGTATACAATGAGCAGTTCTTC. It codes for CSAKRSDRVYNEQFF.

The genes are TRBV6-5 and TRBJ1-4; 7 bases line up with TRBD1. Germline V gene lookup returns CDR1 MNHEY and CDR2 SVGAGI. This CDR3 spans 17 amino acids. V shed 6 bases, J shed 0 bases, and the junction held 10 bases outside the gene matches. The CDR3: CASRRGTEVATNEKLFF. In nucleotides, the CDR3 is TGTGCCAGCAGGCGAGGGACAGAAGTTGCAACTAATGAAAAACTGTTTTTT.

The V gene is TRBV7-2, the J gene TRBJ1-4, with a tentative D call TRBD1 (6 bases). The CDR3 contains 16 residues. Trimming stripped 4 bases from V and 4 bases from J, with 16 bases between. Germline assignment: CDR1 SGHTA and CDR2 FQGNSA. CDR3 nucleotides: TGTGCCAGCAGCTCTAGCGTCGGACAGCTTAATGAAAAACTGTTTTTT. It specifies CASSSSVGQLNEKLFF.

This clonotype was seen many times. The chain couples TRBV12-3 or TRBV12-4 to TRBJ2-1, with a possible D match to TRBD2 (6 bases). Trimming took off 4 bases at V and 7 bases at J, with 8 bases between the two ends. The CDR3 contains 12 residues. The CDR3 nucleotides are TGTGCCAGCAGTTCTGGAGGGAATGAGCAGTTCTTC. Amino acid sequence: CASSSGGNEQFF.

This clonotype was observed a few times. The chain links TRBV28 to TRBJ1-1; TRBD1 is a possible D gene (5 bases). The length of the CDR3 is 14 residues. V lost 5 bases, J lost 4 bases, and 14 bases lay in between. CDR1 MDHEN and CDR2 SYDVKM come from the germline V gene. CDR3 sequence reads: CASSIPGGITEAFF. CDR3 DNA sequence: TGTGCCAGCAGTATTCCGGGGGGGATCACTGAAGCTTTCTTT. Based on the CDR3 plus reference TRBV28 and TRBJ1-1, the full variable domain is DVKVTQSSRYLVKRTGEKVFLECVQDMDHENMFWYRQDPGLGLRLIYFSYDVKMKEKGDIPEGYSVSREKKERFSLILESASTNQTSMYLCASSIPGGITEAFFGQGTRLTVV.

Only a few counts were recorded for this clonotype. CDR3 protein: CASSLSMDTPFEQYF. The DNA for the CDR3 is TGTGCCAGCAGTTTATCGATGGACACCCCTTTCGAGCAGTACTTC. This rearrangement joins TRBV28 to TRBJ2-7, with TRBD1 as a possible D gene (5 bases). The CDR3 contains 15 residues. Trimming removed 1 base from V and 6 bases from J, with 16 bases in between. Germline CDR1 is MDHEN and CDR2 is SYDVKM.

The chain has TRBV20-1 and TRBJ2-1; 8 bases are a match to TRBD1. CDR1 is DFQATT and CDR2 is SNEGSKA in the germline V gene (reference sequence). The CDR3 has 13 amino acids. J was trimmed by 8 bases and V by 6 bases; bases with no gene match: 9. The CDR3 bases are TGCAGTGCAGGACAGGGAAACATTGATGAGCAGTTCTTC. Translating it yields CSAGQGNIDEQFF.

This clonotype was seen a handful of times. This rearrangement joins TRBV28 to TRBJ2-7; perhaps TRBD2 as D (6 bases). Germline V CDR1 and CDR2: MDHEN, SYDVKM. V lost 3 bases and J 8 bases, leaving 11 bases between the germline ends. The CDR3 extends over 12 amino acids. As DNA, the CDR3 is TGTGCCAGCAGTTTGGGACTGGGGAAGCAGTACTTC. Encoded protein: CASSLGLGKQYF.

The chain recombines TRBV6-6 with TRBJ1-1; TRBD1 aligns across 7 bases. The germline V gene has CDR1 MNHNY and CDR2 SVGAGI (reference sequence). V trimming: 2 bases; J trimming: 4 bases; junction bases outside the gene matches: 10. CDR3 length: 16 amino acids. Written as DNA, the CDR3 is TGTGCCAGCAGTTACCCCCCGACAGGGAGGTTCACTGAAGCTTTCTTT. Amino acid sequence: CASSYPPTGRFTEAFF.